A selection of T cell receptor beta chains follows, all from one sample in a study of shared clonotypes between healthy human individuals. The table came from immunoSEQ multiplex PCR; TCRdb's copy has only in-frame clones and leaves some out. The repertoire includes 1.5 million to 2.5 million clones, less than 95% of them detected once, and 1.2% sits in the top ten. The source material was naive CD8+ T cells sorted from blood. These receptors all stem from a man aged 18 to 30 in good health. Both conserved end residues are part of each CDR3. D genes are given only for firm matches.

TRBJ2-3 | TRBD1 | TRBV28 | CASSPPRDRGPDTQYF | TGTGCCAGCAGTCCGCCCCGGGACAGGGGCCCAGATACGCAGTATTTT
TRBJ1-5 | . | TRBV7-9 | CASSFFGPDYEAQPQHF | TGTGCCAGCAGCTTTTTTGGCCCAGACTACGAAGCCCAGCCCCAGCATTTT
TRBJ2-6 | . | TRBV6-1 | CASSEEFSGANVLTF | TGTGCCAGCAGTGAAGAGTTCTCTGGGGCCAACGTCCTGACTTTC
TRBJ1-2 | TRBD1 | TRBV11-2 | CASSSRDSLNYGYTF | TGTGCCAGCAGCTCCCGGGACAGTTTAAACTATGGCTACACCTTC
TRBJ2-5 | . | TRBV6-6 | CASKSRGTRETQYF | TGTGCCAGCAAAAGTAGAGGGACACGGGAGACCCAGTACTTC
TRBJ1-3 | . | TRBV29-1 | CSGVRGAGNTIYF | TGCAGCGGCGTGAGAGGGGCTGGAAACACCATATATTTT
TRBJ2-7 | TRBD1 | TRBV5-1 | CASSLEDRGYEQYF | TGCGCCAGCAGCCTCGAGGACAGGGGCTACGAGCAGTACTTC
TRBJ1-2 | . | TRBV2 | CASNGWDYGYTF | TGTGCCAGCAACGGGTGGGACTATGGCTACACCTTC
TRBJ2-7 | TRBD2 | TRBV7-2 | CASSAGLALSSYEQYF | TGTGCCAGCAGCGCTGGACTAGCGCTTAGCTCCTACGAGCAGTACTTC
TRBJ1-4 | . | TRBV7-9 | CASSSMNEKLFF | TGTGCCAGCAGCAGCATGAATGAAAAACTGTTTTTT